Each of the 27 T cell receptor beta chains below was sequenced from the same sample in a study of blood T cell repertoires in COVID-19. Clones were read by immunoSEQ multiplex PCR, and TCRdb kept only the in-frame ones, dropping some. The sample has some 160,000 clones; roughly 93% are singletons. Sequenced: peripheral blood. The receptors shown here come from a man aged 18 to 30 with COVID-19, enrolled during active disease.

The CDR3 nucleotides read TGTGCCAGCAGTCTCGGGATGGGAAACACCATATATTTT. Translated: CASSLGMGNTIYF. The chain has TRBV7-8 and TRBJ1-3; D remains unclear. The V gene lost 6 bases and the J gene lost 4 bases, with 10 bases spanning the gap. This CDR3 comprises 13 residues. Germline lookup yields CDR1 SGHVS and CDR2 FQNEAQ.

The CDR3 nucleotides read TGTGCCAGCAGCCAAGATAGGAGGGGACTGGGCTCACCCCTCCACTTT. It specifies CASSQDRRGLGSPLHF. The chain is built from TRBV4-2 and TRBJ1-6; maybe TRBD1 (5 bases). The germline V gene has CDR1 LGHNA and CDR2 YNFKEQ. The CDR3 runs to 16 residues. V was trimmed by 0 bases and J by 10 bases, leaving 16 bases between them.

This chain joins TRBV13 and TRBJ1-2; 7 nucleotides agree with TRBD1. Germline V CDR1 and CDR2: PRHDT, FYEKMQ (reference sequence). The CDR3 is made up of 17 amino acids. V lost 1 base and J lost 0; bases outside the gene matches: 8. CDR3 DNA sequence: TGTGCCAGCAGCTTAGAAAGCAGTAGGGGGCCTAACTATGGCTACACCTTC. This sequence encodes CASSLESSRGPNYGYTF.

In regard to this clone: One end of the junction is discordant with germline, which a read error may explain. This rearrangement joins TRBV9 to TRBJ1-4; 8 bases fit TRBD1. The CDR3 totals 14 residues. CDR1 SGDLS and CDR2 YYNGEE come from the germline V gene. CDR3 nucleotide sequence: TGTGCCAGCAGCGCCGGGACAGGTAATGAAAAACTGCTTTTT. It is translated as CASSAGTGNEKLLF.

The chain combines TRBV7-8 with TRBJ1-4; TRBD1 matches at 10 bases. The length of the CDR3 is 15 residues. The germline V gene has CDR1 SGHVS and CDR2 FQNEAQ. Trimming cost V 1 base and J 7 bases; bases outside gene matches: 3. This CDR3 is CASSLGTGGGEKLFF. CDR3 coding DNA: TGTGCCAGCAGCTTAGGGACAGGGGGGGGTGAAAAACTGTTTTTT.

This chain connects TRBV7-2 to TRBJ2-4, with 10 bases identical to TRBD1. Germline CDR1 and CDR2: SGHTA and FQGNSA. The CDR3 totals 16 residues. The V segment lost 3 bases and the J segment 1 base; nucleotides outside the gene matches: 3. The CDR3 is CASSLRGQGAKNIQYF. CDR3 nucleotides: TGTGCCAGCAGCTTGAGGGGACAGGGGGCCAAAAACATTCAGTACTTC.

J is TRBJ2-1 and V is TRBV30; D might be TRBD2 (6 bases). V was pared by 4 bases and J by 9 bases, with 10 bases between. This CDR3 is built from 11 residues. CDR1 and CDR2 from the germline V gene are GTSNPN and SVGIG (reference sequence). The CDR3 here is CAWTGGVEQFF. The CDR3 region has the DNA TGTGCCTGGACCGGGGGAGTTGAGCAGTTCTTC.

This chain connects TRBV7-2 to TRBJ2-2; tentatively, D is TRBD2 (5 bases). The CDR3 runs to 14 residues. Germline CDR1 SGHTA, CDR2 FQGNSA. The V end was cut by 5 bases, the J end by 7 bases, with 14 bases between. CDR3 nucleotide sequence: TGTGCCAGCAGCCAACTAGGACGGTACGGGGAGCTGTTTTTT. It encodes CASSQLGRYGELFF.

This rearrangement joins TRBV4-3 to TRBJ2-1; 10 nucleotides line up with TRBD1. J lost 8 bases, V lost 5 bases, and 6 bases had no gene match. The CDR3 has 14 residues. Germline V lookup: CDR1 LGHNA, CDR2 YSLEER. CDR3 loop: CASSGTGAFDEQFF. The DNA for the CDR3 is TGCGCCAGCAGCGGGACAGGGGCTTTCGATGAGCAGTTCTTC.

This CDR3 is CASSSLWAGGLHEQFF. Here the CDR3 DNA reads TGTGCCAGCAGCTCCTTATGGGCGGGGGGCCTGCATGAGCAGTTCTTC. V gene TRBV7-3 combines with J gene TRBJ2-1; 8 bases map to TRBD2. Germline values: CDR1 SGHTA, CDR2 FQGTGA. The CDR3 totals 16 residues. V lost 4 bases to trimming and J lost 8 bases; unmatched junction nucleotides: 13.

The V gene is TRBV19, the J gene TRBJ2-3, with 10 bases that match TRBD1. Trimming removed 7 bases from V and 0 bases from J; junction bases left unmatched: 4. Germline-derived CDR1 and CDR2 are LNHDA and SQIVND (reference sequence). The CDR3 length is 15 residues. Written as DNA, the CDR3 is TGTGCCAGTACTCCGACAGGGGGCAGCACAGATACGCAGTATTTT. This sequence encodes CASTPTGGSTDTQYF.

The CDR3 protein is CASRIMTGAEYGYTF. CDR3 nucleotides: TGTGCCAGTAGAATCATGACAGGGGCGGAGTATGGCTACACCTTC. The rearrangement uses TRBV19 and TRBJ1-2, with 8 bases that match TRBD1. Per the germline V gene, CDR1 is LNHDA and CDR2 is SQIVND (reference sequence). V gave up 6 bases and J gave up 5 bases; unmatched junction bases: 11. The CDR3 runs 15 residues. The full variable domain, completed using reference TRBV19 and TRBJ1-2, is DGGITQSPKYLFRKEGQNVTLSCEQNLNHDAMYWYRQDPGQGLRLIYYSQIVNDFQKGDIAEGYSVSREKKESFPLTVTSAQKNPTAFYLCASRIMTGAEYGYTFGSGTRLTVV.

V gene TRBV27 combines with J gene TRBJ2-7; tentatively, D is TRBD2 (5 bases). Germline-derived CDR1 and CDR2 are MNHEY and SMNVEV (reference sequence). This CDR3 has 13 amino acids. V was trimmed by 0 bases and J by 8 bases, leaving 11 bases between them. CDR3 in DNA: TGTGCCAGCAGTTTATCTCAGGCCGGGAAGCAGTACTTC. It yields the protein CASSLSQAGKQYF.

The rearrangement uses TRBV5-1 and TRBJ2-3, with 13 bases lining up with TRBD2. In germline, CDR1 is SGHRS, CDR2 YFSETQ. CDR3 size: 18 residues. The V segment lost 4 bases and the J segment 0 bases; nucleotides outside the gene matches: 8. The chain's CDR3 is CASSLLGTSGVSTDTQYF. CDR3 nucleotide sequence: TGCGCCAGCAGCCTCCTCGGGACTAGCGGGGTCAGCACAGATACGCAGTATTTT.

The chain links TRBV5-5 to TRBJ2-2; no definite D call. The V and J ends lost 1 base and 3 bases respectively, with 7 bases between them. Germline V gene sequence: CDR1 SGHKS, CDR2 YYEKEE (reference sequence). The CDR3 contains 14 residues. As DNA, the CDR3 is TGTGCCAGCAGCTTGAACAGTTACACCGGGGAGCTGTTTTTT. Protein product: CASSLNSYTGELFF.

This chain connects TRBV7-9 to TRBJ2-3, with TRBD2 as a possible D gene (5 bases). Germline CDR1 is SEHNR and CDR2 is FQNEAQ (reference sequence). The CDR3 sequence is 17 residues long. V was pared by 5 bases and J by 2 bases, with 20 bases between. The CDR3 DNA reads TGTGCCAGCAGCCCTTACGGAGAGCGGATTCTCACAGATACGCAGTATTTT. It codes for CASSPYGERILTDTQYF.

The CDR3 sequence: CAWSLGLAGEETQYF. Here the CDR3 DNA reads TGTGCCTGGAGCCTGGGACTAGCGGGAGAAGAGACCCAGTACTTC. The genes are TRBV30 and TRBJ2-5, with TRBD2 matching over 14 bases. CDR1 is GTSNPN, CDR2 SVGIG, per germline (reference sequence). V lost 3 bases, J lost 3 bases, and 3 bases stayed unmatched. The CDR3 loop spans 15 amino acids.

This sequence joins TRBV10-1 and TRBJ2-3, with a weak D call TRBD2 (6 bases). The germline gives CDR1 WNHNN, CDR2 SYGVQD (reference sequence). The CDR3 length is 16 residues. Trimming took 4 bases from V and 0 from J, leaving 14 bases between them. CDR3 DNA sequence: TGCGCCAGCAGTGTGGGACTCGACCCTAGCACAGATACGCAGTATTTT. Protein: CASSVGLDPSTDTQYF.

The chain uses TRBV5-6 and TRBJ1-2; D is perhaps TRBD1 (6 bases). The CDR3 is 13 residues long. The V gene's germline CDR1 is SGHDT and CDR2 YYEEEE. V was shortened by 4 bases and J by 7 bases, with 14 bases between the two germline ends. The CDR3 DNA reads as TGTGCCAGCAGCCCTTGGACAGCTCCTGGCTACACCTTC. It specifies CASSPWTAPGYTF.

The J gene is TRBJ2-7, the V gene TRBV6-5; D ambiguous. V was shortened by 6 bases and J by 5 bases, with 8 bases between the two germline ends. The length of the CDR3 is 11 residues. Looked up from germline, CDR1 is MNHEY and CDR2 is SVGAGI. The CDR3 reads CASSSGNEQYF. The CDR3 DNA reads TGTGCCAGCAGCTCGGGTAACGAGCAGTACTTC.

The chain couples TRBV5-6 to TRBJ2-2; a possible D gene is TRBD1 (6 bases). This CDR3 spans 16 amino acids. Deletions cut 2 bases from V and 2 bases from J, with 13 bases between. The germline V gene encodes CDR1 SGHDT and CDR2 YYEEEE. Here the CDR3 reads CASSFVARGNTGELFF. The CDR3 coding sequence is TGTGCCAGCAGCTTCGTGGCCAGGGGTAACACCGGGGAGCTGTTTTTT.

The chain uses TRBV19 and TRBJ1-1; unclear D gene. V was clipped by 2 bases and J by 0 bases, with 10 bases between them. In germline, CDR1 is LNHDA, CDR2 SQIVND (reference sequence). The CDR3 sequence is 15 residues long. CDR3 sequence: CASSISPGLNTEAFF. CDR3 DNA: TGTGCCAGTAGTATATCCCCGGGATTGAACACTGAAGCTTTCTTT. Full variable domain (missing parts from reference TRBV19 and TRBJ1-1): DGGITQSPKYLFRKEGQNVTLSCEQNLNHDAMYWYRQDPGQGLRLIYYSQIVNDFQKGDIAEGYSVSREKKESFPLTVTSAQKNPTAFYLCASSISPGLNTEAFFGQGTRLTVV.

This chain connects TRBV6-2 or TRBV6-3 to TRBJ1-5, with D unclear. CDR1 and CDR2 (germline): MNHEY, SVGEGT. V lost 5 bases and J 0 bases, leaving 8 bases between the germline ends. The CDR3 length is 14 residues. For the CDR3, the DNA is TGTGCCAGCAGTCCCGGTTTTAGCAATCAGCCCCAGCATTTT. It specifies CASSPGFSNQPQHF.

The V and J genes are TRBV18 and TRBJ1-2; D might be TRBD1 (6 bases). Per germline, CDR1 KGHSH and CDR2 LQKENI. V dropped 3 bases and J dropped 0 bases, with 14 bases sitting between them. The CDR3 contains 16 residues. CDR3 region: CASSPNKDRANYGYTF. The CDR3 DNA sequence: TGTGCCAGCTCACCCAATAAGGACAGAGCTAACTATGGCTACACCTTC.

V and J are TRBV24-1 and TRBJ2-1, with TRBD2 identical over 13 bases. CDR1 KGHDR and CDR2 SFDVKD come from the germline V gene. The junction had 8 bases not matched to a gene; V was cut back by 4 bases and J by 12 bases. The CDR3 is made up of 15 amino acids. The DNA of the CDR3 is TGTGCCACCAGTGAAGCCGGGACTAGCGGGAATAGGCAGTTCTTC. It encodes CATSEAGTSGNRQFF.

The chain is built from TRBV9 and TRBJ2-2; no reliable D call. The V and J ends lost 3 bases and 5 bases respectively, with 8 bases between them. Germline V gene lookup returns CDR1 SGDLS and CDR2 YYNGEE. The CDR3 loop spans 13 amino acids. The CDR3: CASSDRWTGELFF. The CDR3 DNA reads TGTGCCAGCAGCGATAGATGGACCGGGGAGCTGTTTTTT.

This chain connects TRBV7-2 to TRBJ2-7; 11 bases agree with TRBD2. Germline V gives CDR1 SGHTA, CDR2 FQGNSA. Germline trimming cut 5 bases from V and 4 bases from J; bases unmatched to any gene: 7. The CDR3 runs 15 residues. The CDR3 DNA reads TGTGCCAGCAGCCTAAGACTAGCGGGGCAATACGAGCAGTACTTC. It encodes CASSLRLAGQYEQYF.